The clone carrying this T cell receptor (beta chain) is a singleton in its sample. The antigen is undetermined. Trimming took 4 bases from V and 4 from J, leaving 16 bases between them. This CDR3 has 14 amino acids. The germline V gene has CDR1 SQVTM and CDR2 ANQGSEA. This entry belongs to a study of T cells after posttransplantation cyclophosphamide. General study results and limits: TRB overlap between skin or GI tissue T cells and blood was limited.

Measured with immunoSEQ multiplex PCR; TCRdb has only the in-frame clones, and not every one. The sample lists more than 50,000 clones, about 86% seen once, with roughly 2.8% in the top ten. This clonotype originated in a man in his thirties or forties with a blood cancer, CMV-positive, and with a related stem cell donor. The sequenced sample consisted of PBMCs. The V call is TRBV29-1, the J call TRBJ1-2, with a tentative D call TRBD1 (6 bases). CDR3 bases: TGCAGCGTTGGCCGCGGGGGCGTCGGCTATGGCTACACCTTC. Encoded protein: CSVGRGGVGYGYTF.